A single sample gave rise to the 4 T cell receptor beta chains below, sequenced in a study of vaccination effects on CD4 cells after COVID-19. No antigens are known for them. The ViraFEST assay expanded antigen-specific CD4+ T cells with viral peptide pools before sequencing. It was after approximately 11 days of culture that CD4+ T cells were isolated. All participants had two doses of either the BNT162b2 or mRNA-1273 vaccine. Here immunoSEQ multiplex PCR was the method, and the copy in TCRdb shows in-frame clones only, minus some. The sample has around 30,000 clones; around four fifths are singletons. The source material was CD4+ T cells from PBMCs cultured with HCoV-NL63 spike peptides, sampled after COVID-19 vaccination. These receptors came from a human donor who received a COVID-19 vaccine.

The chain links TRBV5-1 to TRBJ2-7; 10 bases line up with TRBD1. With 4 bases clipped from V and 3 bases from J, the junction kept 4 bases outside the gene matches. Germline V gene lookup returns CDR1 SGHRS and CDR2 YFSETQ. The CDR3 contains 14 residues. As DNA, the CDR3 is TGCGCCAGCAGCGCTGGGGACAGGGGCTACGAGCAGTACTTC. It translates to CASSAGDRGYEQYF.

In this sample, this clone turned up once. The chain has TRBV19 and TRBJ2-5; possible D gene TRBD2, 6 bases. Per the germline V gene, CDR1 is LNHDA and CDR2 is SQIVND (reference sequence). With 5 bases removed from V and 4 bases from J, the gap between germline ends came to 14 bases. The CDR3 spans 14 residues. This CDR3 is CASSGGSGRETQYF. The CDR3 region has the DNA TGTGCCAGTAGTGGGGGGTCAGGGAGAGAGACCCAGTACTTC.

The chain couples TRBV10-1 to TRBJ1-2; D not resolved. The V and J ends lost 2 bases and 1 base respectively, with 5 bases between them. The CDR3 sequence is 13 residues long. CDR1 and CDR2 from the germline V gene are WNHNN and SYGVQD (reference sequence). Here the CDR3 reads CASSEGFNYGYTF. The CDR3 DNA reads as TGCGCCAGCAGTGAGGGATTTAACTATGGCTACACCTTC.

This chain connects TRBV19 to TRBJ2-3; 10 bases match TRBD2. V was pared by 4 bases and J by 3 bases, with 7 bases of the junction left unmatched. Per germline, CDR1 LNHDA and CDR2 SQIVND (reference sequence). CDR3 size: 16 residues. CDR3 in amino acids: CASSTQRGGLTDTQYF. The CDR3 DNA is TGTGCCAGTAGTACCCAGCGGGGGGGCCTTACAGATACGCAGTATTTT.